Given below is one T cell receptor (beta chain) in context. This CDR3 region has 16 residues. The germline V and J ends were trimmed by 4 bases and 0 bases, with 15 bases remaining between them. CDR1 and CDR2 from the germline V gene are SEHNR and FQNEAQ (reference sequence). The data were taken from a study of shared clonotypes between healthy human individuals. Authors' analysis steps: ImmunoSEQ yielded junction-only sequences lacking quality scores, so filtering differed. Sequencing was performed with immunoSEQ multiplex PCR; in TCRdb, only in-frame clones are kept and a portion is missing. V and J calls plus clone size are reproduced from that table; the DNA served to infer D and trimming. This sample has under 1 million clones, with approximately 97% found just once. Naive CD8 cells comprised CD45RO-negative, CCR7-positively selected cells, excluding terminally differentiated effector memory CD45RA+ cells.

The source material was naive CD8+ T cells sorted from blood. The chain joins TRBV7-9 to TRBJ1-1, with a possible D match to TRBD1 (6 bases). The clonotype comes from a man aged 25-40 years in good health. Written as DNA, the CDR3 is TGTGCCAGCAGCTATAAGGGGGGCCTAATGAACACTGAAGCTTTCTTT. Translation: CASSYKGGLMNTEAFF.